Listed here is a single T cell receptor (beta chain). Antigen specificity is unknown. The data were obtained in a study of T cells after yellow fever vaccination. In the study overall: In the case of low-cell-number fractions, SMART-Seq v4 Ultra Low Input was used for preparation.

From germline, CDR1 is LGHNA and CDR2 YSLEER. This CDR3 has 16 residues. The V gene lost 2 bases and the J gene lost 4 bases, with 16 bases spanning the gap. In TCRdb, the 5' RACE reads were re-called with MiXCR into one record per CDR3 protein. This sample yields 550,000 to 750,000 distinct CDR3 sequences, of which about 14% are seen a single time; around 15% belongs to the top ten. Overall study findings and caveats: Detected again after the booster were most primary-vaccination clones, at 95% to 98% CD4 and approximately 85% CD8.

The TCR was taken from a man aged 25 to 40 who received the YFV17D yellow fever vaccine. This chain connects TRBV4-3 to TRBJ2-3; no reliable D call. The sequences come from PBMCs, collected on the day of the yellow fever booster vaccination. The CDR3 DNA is TGCGCCAGCAGCCAAATAGGGTTGGGTGGCGCAGATACGCAGTATTTT. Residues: CASSQIGLGGADTQYF.